These T cell receptor beta chains were read from a single sample in a study of T-cell reconstitution after alpha-beta-depleted transplantation in children. Via MiXCR, TCRdb re-called the PCR reads, giving one row per CDR3 protein. This sample has nearly 400,000 distinct CDR3 sequences; about a fifth occur once, and the top ten carry approximately 3.9%. The specimen comprised PBMCs from the stem cell graft donor, sampled from the stem cell graft. These receptors were obtained from a human donor who donated a stem cell graft to a child with acute myeloid leukemia. Both conserved end residues are part of each CDR3. A D gene is named only where the DNA matches it firmly. The size field is filled for only some rows; it gives once, few, many or a size class.

>TRBD1|TRBJ2-1|few|TRBV7-3
CASSSGTGMFF
TGTGCCAGCAGCTCCGGGACAGGGATGTTCTTC
>TRBD1|TRBJ1-4|.|TRBV27
CASSNQGATNEKLFF
TGTGCCAGCAGTAATCAGGGGGCAACTAATGAAAAACTGTTTTTT
>TRBD1|TRBJ2-3|.|TRBV12-3/TRBV12-4
CASSSSDRVGDTQYF
TGTGCCAGCAGTTCTTCCGACAGGGTTGGAGATACGCAGTATTTT
>TRBD2|TRBJ2-1|few|TRBV4-3
CASSQEPLAGGEQFF
TGCGCCAGCAGCCAAGAACCCCTAGCGGGAGGGGAGCAGTTCTTC
>.|TRBJ2-7|many|TRBV5-1
CASSRGTPNYEQYF
TGCGCCAGCAGTCGGGGGACCCCAAACTACGAGCAGTACTTC
>.|TRBJ1-2|.|TRBV12-3/TRBV12-4
CASSPSVLYGYTF
TGTGCCAGCAGTCCGAGCGTCCTCTATGGCTACACCTTC
>.|TRBJ2-5|.|TRBV20-1
CSARETLQETQYF
TGCAGTGCTAGAGAGACCCTCCAAGAGACCCAGTACTTC
>.|TRBJ2-7|few|TRBV25-1
CASSEPDQGRGYEQYF
TGTGCCAGCAGTGAACCCGACCAGGGGAGAGGCTACGAGCAGTACTTC
>.|TRBJ2-7|many|TRBV24-1
CATSDSWRGEQYF
TGTGCCACCAGTGATTCTTGGCGGGGCGAGCAGTACTTC
>TRBD2|TRBJ2-1|many|TRBV12-3/TRBV12-4
CATGTSGRGDEQFF
TGTGCCACCGGGACTAGCGGGCGGGGCGATGAGCAGTTCTTC
>.|TRBJ2-3|few|TRBV12-3/TRBV12-4
CASSLTAATDTQYF
TGTGCCAGCAGTTTAACCGCTGCCACAGATACGCAGTATTTT
>TRBD2|TRBJ2-7|.|TRBV7-2
CASSTLGRREERYEQYF
TGTGCCAGCAGCACCCTGGGTCGTCGGGAGGAAAGGTACGAGCAGTACTTC
>.|TRBJ2-6|.|TRBV12-3/TRBV12-4
CASRPSSGANVLTF
TGTGCCAGCAGACCAAGCTCTGGGGCCAACGTCCTGACTTTC
>.|TRBJ2-5|few|TRBV20-1
CSAAPRQGGTQYF
TGCAGTGCCGCCCCTAGACAGGGAGGGACCCAGTACTTC
>.|TRBJ2-3|.|TRBV9
CASSVGDSLPTQYF
TGTGCCAGCAGCGTAGGAGACTCGCTGCCTACGCAGTATTTT
>TRBD2|TRBJ2-3|many|TRBV12-3/TRBV12-4
CASSPGTSGSTDTQYF
TGTGCCAGCAGTCCCGGGACTAGCGGGAGTACAGATACGCAGTATTTT
>.|TRBJ2-3|few|TRBV7-9
CASMSPRGTDTQYF
TGTGCCAGCATGTCTCCTCGTGGCACAGATACGCAGTATTTT
>.|TRBJ2-7|few|TRBV7-9
CASSSRRGELEQYF
TGTGCCAGCAGCTCACGTCGTGGGGAACTGGAGCAGTACTTC
>.|TRBJ2-2|.|TRBV9
CASSVSGAGELFF
TGTGCCAGCAGCGTCTCAGGGGCCGGGGAGCTGTTTTTT
>.|TRBJ1-5|many|TRBV20-1
CSARGYSSRDVNQPQHF
TGCAGTGCTAGAGGCTACTCCTCCCGGGACGTCAATCAGCCCCAGCATTTT
>.|TRBJ2-1|few|TRBV7-2
CASSLGGQLAYNEQFF
TGTGCCAGCAGCTTAGGAGGCCAACTAGCTTACAATGAGCAGTTCTTC
>.|TRBJ2-7|few|TRBV12-3/TRBV12-4
CASRPSLAGTYEQYF
TGTGCCAGCAGACCCAGCCTAGCAGGAACCTACGAGCAGTACTTC